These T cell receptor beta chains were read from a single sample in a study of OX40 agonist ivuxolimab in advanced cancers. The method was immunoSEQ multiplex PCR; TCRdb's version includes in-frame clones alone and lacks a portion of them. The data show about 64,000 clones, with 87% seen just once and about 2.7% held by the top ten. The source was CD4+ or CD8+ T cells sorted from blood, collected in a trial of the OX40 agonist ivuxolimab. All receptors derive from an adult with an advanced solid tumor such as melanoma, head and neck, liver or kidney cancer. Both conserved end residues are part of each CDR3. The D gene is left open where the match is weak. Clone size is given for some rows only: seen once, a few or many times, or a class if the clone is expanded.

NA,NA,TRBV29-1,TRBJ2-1,TGCAGCGTTGGAGGGAATTTCTACAATGAGCAGTTCTTC,CSVGGNFYNEQFF
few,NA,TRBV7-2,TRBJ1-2,TGTGCCAGCAGCTTAGCCGGTGTCGAAGGCTACACCTTC,CASSLAGVEGYTF
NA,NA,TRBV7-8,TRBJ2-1,TGTGCCAGCAGCTTAGCGGAAAAGGGATTTGGCAAGGTGCAGTTCTTC,CASSLAEKGFGKVQFF
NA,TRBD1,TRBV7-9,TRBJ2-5,TGTGCCAGCAGCAAAAGCAGGACAGGGGGCTGGGAGACCCAGTACTTC,CASSKSRTGGWETQYF
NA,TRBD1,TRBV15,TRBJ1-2,TGTGCCACCAGCAGAGCCACTATACAGGGGGCTCATGGCTACACCTTC,CATSRATIQGAHGYTF
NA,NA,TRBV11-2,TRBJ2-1,TGTGCCAGCAGCTTAGGTGTTGGCGGGGTGTACTATGAGCAGTTCTTC,CASSLGVGGVYYEQFF
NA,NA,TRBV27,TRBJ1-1,TGTGCCAGCAGTTCAACAGGAGGGGACGGACTTTTGAACACTGAAGCTTTCTTT,CASSSTGGDGLLNTEAFF
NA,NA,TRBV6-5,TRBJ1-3,TGTGCCAGCAGTTCCCGGACGGGTCCCTCTGGAAACACCATATATTTT,CASSSRTGPSGNTIYF
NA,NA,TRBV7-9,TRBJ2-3,TGTGCCTCCGGACATTCCTCTAGCACAGATACGCAGTATTTT,CASGHSSSTDTQYF
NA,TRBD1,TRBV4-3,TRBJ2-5,TGCGCCAGCAGTCGGGACAGGGGTGAGACCCAGTACTTC,CASSRDRGETQYF
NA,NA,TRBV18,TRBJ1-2,TGTGCCAGCTCACCCGGGGGCTATAAAGGCTACACCTTC,CASSPGGYKGYTF
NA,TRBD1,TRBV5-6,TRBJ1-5,TGTGCCAGCAGCAGGACAGGGAGTTGGGCGCCCCAGCATTTT,CASSRTGSWAPQHF
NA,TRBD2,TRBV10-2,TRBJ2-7,TGCGCCAGCAGAGCTACTAGCGTCGAGCAGTACTTC,CASRATSVEQYF
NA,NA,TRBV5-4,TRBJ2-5,TGTGCCAGCAGCTTGGGGTGGAACCAAGAGACCCGGTACTTC,CASSLGWNQETRYF
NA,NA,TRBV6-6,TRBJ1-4,TGTGCCAGCAGTGGAAATGAAAAACTGTTTTTT,CASSGNEKLFF
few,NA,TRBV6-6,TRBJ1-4,TGTGCCAGCATCCTTAATGAAAAACTGTTTTTT,CASILNEKLFF
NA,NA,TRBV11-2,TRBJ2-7,TGTGCCAGCAGCTCCCGACAGGCCTCCTCCTACGAGCAGTACTTC,CASSSRQASSYEQYF
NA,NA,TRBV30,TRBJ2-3,TGTGCCTGCCAAGCGTCAGGAGTTTTCACAGATACGCAGTATTTT,CACQASGVFTDTQYF
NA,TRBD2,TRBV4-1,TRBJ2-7,TGCGCCAGCAGCCAAGGAGGCGGGAGTACTTACGAGCAGTACTTC,CASSQGGGSTYEQYF
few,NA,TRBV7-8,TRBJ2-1,TGTGCCAGCAGCTTAGGTTTGAGGGAGGTACAGTTCTTC,CASSLGLREVQFF
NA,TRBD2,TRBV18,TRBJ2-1,TGTGCCAGCTCACCTCCTAGCGGGAGCCGCAATGAGCAGTTCTTC,CASSPPSGSRNEQFF
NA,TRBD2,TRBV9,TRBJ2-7,TGTGCCAGCAGCCCGGGGACTAGCGGGAGCCTGGCGTGGTACGAGCAGTACTTC,CASSPGTSGSLAWYEQYF
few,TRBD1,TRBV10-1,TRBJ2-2,TGCGCCAGCAGTGAGAATAGGGGGCATCAATCCGGGGAGCTGTTTTTT,CASSENRGHQSGELFF
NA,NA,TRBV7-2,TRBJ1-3,TGTGCCAGCAGCTTAGCGCCAGTCGGCTCTGGAAACACCATATATTTT,CASSLAPVGSGNTIYF
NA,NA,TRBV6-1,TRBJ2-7,TGTGCCAGCAGGCGATCGGTCTACGAGCAGTACTTC,CASRRSVYEQYF
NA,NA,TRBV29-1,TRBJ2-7,TGCAGCGCAGCTGTGGACACCCAGTCGGAGCAGTACTTC,CSAAVDTQSEQYF
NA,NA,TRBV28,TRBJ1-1,TGTGCCAGCAGCCCACCAGGGGTAGGGGGTCGTAACACTGAAGCTTTCTTT,CASSPPGVGGRNTEAFF
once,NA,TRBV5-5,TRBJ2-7,TGTGCCAGCAGCTTGTTGGGAGCCGACGAGCAGTACTTC,CASSLLGADEQYF
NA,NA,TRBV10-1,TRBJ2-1,TGCGCCAGCAGTGACCCTGGGAATGAGCAGTTCTTC,CASSDPGNEQFF
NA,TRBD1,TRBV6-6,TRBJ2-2,TGTGCCAGCACTAAACAGACAGGGGCAAACACCGGGGAGCTGTTTTTT,CASTKQTGANTGELFF
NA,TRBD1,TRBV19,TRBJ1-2,TGTGCCAGCAAAGACAGGGTTCTTCCCGATGGCTACACCTTC,CASKDRVLPDGYTF
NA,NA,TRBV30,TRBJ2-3,TGTGCCTACGGCCGGGGTGGCACAGATACGCAGTATTTT,CAYGRGGTDTQYF
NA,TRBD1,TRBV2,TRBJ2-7,TGTGCCAGTAGGCCGGGACAGGGCGGAGACGAGCAGTACTTC,CASRPGQGGDEQYF
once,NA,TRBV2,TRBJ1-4,TGTGCCAGCAGTGAAGACGGACGGTGGGGGGCGAGAGAAAAACTGTTTTTT,CASSEDGRWGAREKLFF
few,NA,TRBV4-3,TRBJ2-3,TGCGCCAGCAGCCAAGATCAATGGCGGGACTGGAGCACAGATACGCAGTATTTT,CASSQDQWRDWSTDTQYF